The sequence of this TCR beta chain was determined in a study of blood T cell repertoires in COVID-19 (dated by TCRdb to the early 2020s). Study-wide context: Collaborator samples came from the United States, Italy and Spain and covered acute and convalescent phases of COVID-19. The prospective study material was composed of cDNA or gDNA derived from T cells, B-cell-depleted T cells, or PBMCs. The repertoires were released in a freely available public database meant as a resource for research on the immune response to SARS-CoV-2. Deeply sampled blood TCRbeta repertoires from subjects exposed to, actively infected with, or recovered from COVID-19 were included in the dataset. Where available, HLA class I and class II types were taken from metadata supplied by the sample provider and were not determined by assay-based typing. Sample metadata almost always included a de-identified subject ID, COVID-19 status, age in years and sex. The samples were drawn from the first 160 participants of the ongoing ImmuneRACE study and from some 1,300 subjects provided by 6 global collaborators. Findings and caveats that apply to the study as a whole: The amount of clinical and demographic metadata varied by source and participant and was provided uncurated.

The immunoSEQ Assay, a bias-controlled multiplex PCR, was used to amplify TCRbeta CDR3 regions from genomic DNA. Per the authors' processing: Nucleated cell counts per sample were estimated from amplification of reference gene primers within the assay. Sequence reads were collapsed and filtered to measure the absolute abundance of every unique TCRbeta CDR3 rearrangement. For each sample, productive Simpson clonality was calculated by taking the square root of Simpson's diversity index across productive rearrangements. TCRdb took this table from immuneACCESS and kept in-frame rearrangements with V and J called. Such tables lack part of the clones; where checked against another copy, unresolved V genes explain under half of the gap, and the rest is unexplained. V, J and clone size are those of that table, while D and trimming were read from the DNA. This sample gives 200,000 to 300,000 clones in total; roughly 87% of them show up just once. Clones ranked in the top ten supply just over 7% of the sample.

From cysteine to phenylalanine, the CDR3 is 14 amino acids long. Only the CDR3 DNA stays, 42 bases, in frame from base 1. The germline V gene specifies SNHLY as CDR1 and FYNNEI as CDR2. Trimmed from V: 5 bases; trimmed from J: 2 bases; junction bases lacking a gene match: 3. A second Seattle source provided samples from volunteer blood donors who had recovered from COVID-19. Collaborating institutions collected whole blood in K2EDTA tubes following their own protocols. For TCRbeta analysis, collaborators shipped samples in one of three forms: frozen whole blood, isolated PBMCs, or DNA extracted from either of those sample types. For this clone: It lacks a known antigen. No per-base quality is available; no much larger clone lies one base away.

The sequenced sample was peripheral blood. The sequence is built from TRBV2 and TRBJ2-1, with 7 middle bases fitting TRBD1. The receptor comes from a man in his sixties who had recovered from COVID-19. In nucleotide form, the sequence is TGTGCCAGCAGTACCGGGACAGCCTACAATGAGCAGTTCTTC. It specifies CASSTGTAYNEQFF.